This TCR beta chain was identified in a study of T cell responses to AZD1222 COVID-19 vaccine. The length of the CDR3 is 14 residues. Germline V gene lookup returns CDR1 SEHNR and CDR2 FQNEAQ (reference sequence). Trimming pared 2 bases from V and 7 bases from J, leaving 11 bases between. Assay used: immunoSEQ multiplex PCR; TCRdb lists only in-frame clones, some missing. Here the sample spans 150,000 to 200,000 clones, 90% to 95% being singletons. Sequencing was performed on peripheral blood, taken on day 0 of AZD1222 vaccination. This TCR was recovered from an adult in good health. The V call is TRBV7-9, the J call TRBJ1-4; possible D gene TRBD1, 5 bases. Written as DNA, the CDR3 is TGTGCCAGCAGCTTAATCAGGGTTGGTGAAAAACTGTTTTTT. Encoded protein: CASSLIRVGEKLFF.